The clone carrying this TCR beta chain was seen a handful of times. Its antigen is not known. Treatment meaning: oral pan-JAK inhibitor, 5-10 mg twice daily. Following RNA extraction, reverse transcription yielded cDNA that acted as the sequencing template. Profiling relied on immunoSEQ multiplex PCR, and the TCRdb table lists in-frame clones only, not all of them. The profile shows a few hundred thousand clones, about 57% of them singletons. This entry belongs to a study of CD8+ T cells in alopecia areata. Findings and limits, study-wide: During tofacitinib treatment, many expanded lesional clones remained in scalp and blood. Lesional scalp exceeded normal scalp in clonality, especially in alopecia totalis/universalis. Among the cells sequenced in scalp samples are also the resident alphabeta T cells of normal skin.

Germline-derived CDR1 and CDR2 are LNHNV and YYDKDF (reference sequence). CDR3 length equals 14 residues. V dropped 0 bases and J dropped 6 bases, with 9 bases sitting between them. The sample was CD4+ T cells sorted from blood, taken at week 4, from a patient treated with tofacitinib. The receptor comes from a human donor with alopecia areata. The chain employs TRBV15 and TRBJ1-5; the D gene is possibly TRBD1 (5 bases). The CDR3 nucleotides read TGTGCCACCAGCAGAGATGGGACCCGTCAGCCCCAGCATTTT. This gives the protein CATSRDGTRQPQHF. The entire variable domain, with the rest obtained from reference TRBV15 and TRBJ1-5, is as follows: DAMVIQNPRYQVTQFGKPVTLSCSQTLNHNVMYWYQQKSSQAPKLLFHYYDKDFNNEADTPDNFQSRRPNTSFCFLDIRSPGLGDTAMYLCATSRDGTRQPQHFGDGTRLSIL.